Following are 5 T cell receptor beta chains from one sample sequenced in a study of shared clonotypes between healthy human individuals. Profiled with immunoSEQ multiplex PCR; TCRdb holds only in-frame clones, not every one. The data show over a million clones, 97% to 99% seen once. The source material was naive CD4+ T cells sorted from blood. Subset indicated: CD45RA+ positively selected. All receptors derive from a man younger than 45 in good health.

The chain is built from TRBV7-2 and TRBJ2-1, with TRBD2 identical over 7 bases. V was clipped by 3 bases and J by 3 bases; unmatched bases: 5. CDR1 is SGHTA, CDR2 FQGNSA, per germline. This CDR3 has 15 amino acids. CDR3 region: CASSFSGGVYNEQFF. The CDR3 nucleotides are TGTGCCAGCAGCTTTTCGGGAGGTGTCTACAATGAGCAGTTCTTC.

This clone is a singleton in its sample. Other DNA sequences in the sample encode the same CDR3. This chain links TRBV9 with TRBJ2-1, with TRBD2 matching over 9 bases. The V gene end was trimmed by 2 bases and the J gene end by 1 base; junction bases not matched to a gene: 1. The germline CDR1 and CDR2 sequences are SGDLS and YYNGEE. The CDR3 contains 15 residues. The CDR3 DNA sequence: TGTGCCAGCAGCGTGACTAGCGGTTCCTACAATGAGCAGTTCTTC. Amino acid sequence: CASSVTSGSYNEQFF.

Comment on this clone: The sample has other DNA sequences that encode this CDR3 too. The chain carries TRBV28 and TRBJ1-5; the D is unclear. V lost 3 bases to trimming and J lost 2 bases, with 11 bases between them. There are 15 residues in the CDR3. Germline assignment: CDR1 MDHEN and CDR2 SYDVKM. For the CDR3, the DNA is TGTGCCAGCAGTTTTTTGGGCGAGGGCAATCAGCCCCAGCATTTT. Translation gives CASSFLGEGNQPQHF.

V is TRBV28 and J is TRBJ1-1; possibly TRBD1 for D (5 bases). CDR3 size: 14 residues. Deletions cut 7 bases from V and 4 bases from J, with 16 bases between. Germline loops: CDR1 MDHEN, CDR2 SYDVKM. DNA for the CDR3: TGTGCCAGCAAAAGAGACAGTGTCCCCACTGAAGCTTTCTTT. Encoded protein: CASKRDSVPTEAFF.

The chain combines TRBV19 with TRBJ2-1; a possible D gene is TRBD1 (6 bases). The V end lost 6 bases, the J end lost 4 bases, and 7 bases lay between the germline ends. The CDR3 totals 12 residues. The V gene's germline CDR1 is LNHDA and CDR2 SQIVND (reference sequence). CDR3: CASSRGYNEQFF. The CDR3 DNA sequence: TGTGCCAGTAGCAGGGGTTACAATGAGCAGTTCTTC. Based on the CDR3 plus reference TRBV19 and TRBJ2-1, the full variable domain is DGGITQSPKYLFRKEGQNVTLSCEQNLNHDAMYWYRQDPGQGLRLIYYSQIVNDFQKGDIAEGYSVSREKKESFPLTVTSAQKNPTAFYLCASSRGYNEQFFGPGTRLTVL.